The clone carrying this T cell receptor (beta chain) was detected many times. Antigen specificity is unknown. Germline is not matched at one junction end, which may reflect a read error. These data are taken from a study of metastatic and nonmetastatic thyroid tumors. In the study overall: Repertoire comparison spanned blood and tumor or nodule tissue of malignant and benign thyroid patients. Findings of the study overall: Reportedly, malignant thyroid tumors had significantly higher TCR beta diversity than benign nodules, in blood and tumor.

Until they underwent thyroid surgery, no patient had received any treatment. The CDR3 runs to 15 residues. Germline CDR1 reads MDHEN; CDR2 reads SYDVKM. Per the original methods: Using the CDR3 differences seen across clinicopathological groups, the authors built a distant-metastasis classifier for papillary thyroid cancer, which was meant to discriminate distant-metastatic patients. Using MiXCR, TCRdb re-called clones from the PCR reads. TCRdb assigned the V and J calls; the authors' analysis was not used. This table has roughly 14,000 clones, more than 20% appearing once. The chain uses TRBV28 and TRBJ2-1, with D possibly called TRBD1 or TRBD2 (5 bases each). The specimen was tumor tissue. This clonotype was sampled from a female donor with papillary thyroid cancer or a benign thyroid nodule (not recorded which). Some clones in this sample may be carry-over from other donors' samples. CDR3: CASSPSGTASNKQFF. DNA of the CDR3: TGTGCCAGCAGTCCCTCCGGGACGGCTAGCAATAAGCAGTTCTTC.